Below are 25 T cell receptor beta chains sequenced from a single sample in a study of blood T cell repertoires in COVID-19. The data were produced by immunoSEQ multiplex PCR, yet TCRdb's version contains in-frame clones alone and is incomplete. The sample has some 120,000 clones, 55% to 70% seen once. Sample: peripheral blood. These receptors were obtained from a woman aged 70-85 years with acute or convalescent COVID-19.

The chain uses TRBV7-2 and TRBJ2-5, with D tentatively TRBD2 (5 bases). Germline CDR1 and CDR2: SGHTA and FQGNSA. Deletions cut 10 bases from V and 5 bases from J, with 20 bases between. The CDR3 consists of 14 residues. This CDR3 is CAIGSPASPETQYF. The CDR3 coding sequence is TGTGCCATCGGAAGCCCGGCTAGCCCGGAGACCCAGTACTTC.

The V and J genes are TRBV18 and TRBJ1-2; D is unresolved. V was clipped by 6 bases and J by 3 bases, with 11 bases between them. This CDR3 comprises 13 residues. Germline CDR1 is KGHSH and CDR2 is LQKENI. The CDR3 sequence: CASSLGKYYGYTF. The DNA for the CDR3 is TGTGCCAGCTCGTTGGGCAAGTACTATGGCTACACCTTC.

This clone was found a few times. This chain links TRBV20-1 with TRBJ2-3, with D uncertain. V lost 3 bases and J lost 4, with 8 bases in between. The V gene's germline CDR1 is DFQATT and CDR2 SNEGSKA (reference sequence). The CDR3 totals 12 residues. The CDR3: CSASIVADTQYF. The CDR3 bases are TGCAGTGCTAGTATAGTGGCAGATACGCAGTATTTT.

The chain combines TRBV28 with TRBJ1-1, with 7 bases matching TRBD1. V shed 7 bases, J shed 4 bases, and the junction held 6 bases outside the gene matches. CDR1 and CDR2 (germline): MDHEN, SYDVKM. This CDR3 comprises 13 residues. CDR3 nucleotide sequence: TGTGCCAGCATCCTGTCAGGGGGCACTGAAGCTTTCTTT. Translating it yields CASILSGGTEAFF.

J is TRBJ2-5 and V is TRBV7-9; a possible D gene is TRBD2 (5 bases). V was clipped by 5 bases and J by 5 bases, with 15 bases between them. This CDR3 region has 14 residues. Germline V gene data show CDR1 as SEHNR and CDR2 as FQNEAQ (reference sequence). This CDR3 is CASSQLRGQETQYF. The CDR3 bases are TGTGCCAGCAGCCAATTGAGAGGGCAGGAGACCCAGTACTTC.

The chain recombines TRBV6-2 or TRBV6-3 with TRBJ2-6, with D hard to call. Per the germline V gene, CDR1 is MNHEY and CDR2 is SVGEGT. V was clipped by 4 bases and J by 2 bases, with 3 bases between them. The CDR3 is 13 residues long. CDR3 amino acids: CASSLAGANVLTF. The CDR3 nucleotides are TGTGCCAGCAGTTTAGCTGGGGCCAACGTCCTGACTTTC.

The rearrangement joins TRBV7-9 to TRBJ2-1; D gene unclear. The CDR3 extends over 12 amino acids. The germline V gene has CDR1 SEHNR and CDR2 FQNEAQ (reference sequence). Trimming took off 5 bases at V and 5 bases at J, with 7 bases between the two ends. The CDR3 here is CASSRIDNEQFF. CDR3 DNA: TGTGCCAGCAGCCGTATCGACAATGAGCAGTTCTTC.

This sequence joins TRBV2 and TRBJ2-7, with D tentatively TRBD1 (6 bases). The CDR3 contains 13 residues. The V and J ends lost 4 bases and 2 bases respectively, with 9 bases between them. Per germline, CDR1 SNHLY and CDR2 FYNNEI. CDR3: CASSAQGAYEQYF. The CDR3 DNA is TGTGCCAGCAGTGCACAGGGCGCCTACGAGCAGTACTTC. Filled out from reference TRBV2 and TRBJ2-7, the complete variable domain reads EPEVTQTPSHQVTQMGQEVILRCVPISNHLYFYWYRQILGQKVEFLVSFYNNEISEKSEIFDDQFSVERPDGSNFTLKIRSTKLEDSAMYFCASSAQGAYEQYFGPGTRLTVT.

Concerning this clone: Other DNA sequences from this sample encode an identical CDR3 as well. The V gene is TRBV4-3, the J gene TRBJ2-3, with 7 bases lining up with TRBD2. The junction had 7 bases not matched to a gene; V was cut back by 1 base and J by 3 bases. Germline V CDR1 and CDR2: LGHNA, YSLEER. This CDR3 spans 16 amino acids. CDR3 DNA: TGCGCCAGCAGCCAAGGTGGGGGGGTTGGAACAGATACGCAGTATTTT. Translation gives CASSQGGGVGTDTQYF.

This clone has a handful of counts. The J gene is TRBJ2-1, the V gene TRBV10-3; tentative D call: TRBD2 (5 bases). V lost 4 bases and J lost 9, with 13 bases in between. This CDR3 has 13 residues. The germline V gene encodes CDR1 ENHRY and CDR2 SYGVKD. CDR3 DNA sequence: TGTGCCATCAGTGGGGCTAGTAGCGTTGAGCAGTTCTTC. It specifies CAISGASSVEQFF.

The V and J genes are TRBV6-5 and TRBJ1-2, with TRBD1 identical over 10 bases. This CDR3 has 13 amino acids. Germline lookup yields CDR1 MNHEY and CDR2 SVGAGI. After removal of 8 bases from V and 8 bases from J, the junction contained 8 bases not matched to a gene. The CDR3 here is CASSRDRGEGYTF. In nucleotides, the CDR3 is TGTGCCAGCTCCCGGGACAGGGGAGAGGGCTACACCTTC.

The chain joins TRBV9 to TRBJ2-2; 13 bases agree with TRBD2. The CDR3 covers 16 residues. V lost 3 bases to trimming and J lost 7 bases; unmatched junction nucleotides: 6. The germline V gene has CDR1 SGDLS and CDR2 YYNGEE. The CDR3 DNA reads as TGTGCCAGCAGCGAGAGACTAGCGGGGGGTATCGGGGAGCTGTTTTTT. Translation gives CASSERLAGGIGELFF. Using reference TRBV9 and TRBJ2-2 for the parts outside the CDR3, the full variable domain is DSGVTQTPKHLITATGQRVTLRCSPRSGDLSVYWYQQSLDQGLQFLIQYYNGEERAKGNILERFSAQQFPDLHSELNLSSLELGDSALYFCASSERLAGGIGELFFGEGSRLTVL.

The chain recombines TRBV6-5 with TRBJ1-2; weak D call: TRBD1 (5 bases). Germline CDR1 MNHEY, CDR2 SVGAGI. The V end was cut by 1 base, the J end by 5 bases, with 17 bases between. This CDR3 contains 16 residues. The CDR3, as DNA: TGTGCCAGCAGTTACTTCCAGGGCGGGAATGGGTATGGCTACACCTTC. It translates to CASSYFQGGNGYGYTF.

CDR3 nucleotides: TGTGCCAGCTCACCGGACAGGGGAGGAAACACCATATATTTT. It is translated as CASSPDRGGNTIYF. The chain has TRBV18 and TRBJ1-3, with TRBD1 identical over 9 bases. Germline CDR1 and CDR2: KGHSH and LQKENI. The CDR3 runs 14 residues. The V gene end was trimmed by 3 bases and the J gene end by 4 bases; junction bases not matched to a gene: 1.

This chain links TRBV6-5 with TRBJ2-1; 10 bases are shared with TRBD1. Germline-derived CDR1 and CDR2 are MNHEY and SVGAGI. V trimming: 6 bases; J trimming: 15 bases; junction bases outside the gene matches: 11. The CDR3 totals 13 residues. CDR3 sequence (DNA): TGTGCCAGCAGGAATAATGACAGGGGGCAACGGTTCTTC. Encoded protein: CASRNNDRGQRFF.

The rearrangement links TRBV7-9 to TRBJ1-4; 7 bases are shared with TRBD1. The CDR3 has 14 residues. Germline values: CDR1 SEHNR, CDR2 FQNEAQ (reference sequence). The trim removed 4 bases at V and 6 bases at J, leaving 5 bases unmatched. The CDR3 loop reads CASSYTGADEKLFF. CDR3 coding DNA: TGTGCCAGCAGCTATACAGGGGCGGATGAAAAACTGTTTTTT.

The chain has TRBV28 and TRBJ1-5, with D possibly being TRBD1 (6 bases). The V gene lost 6 bases and the J gene lost 6 bases, with 24 bases spanning the gap. CDR3 length: 17 amino acids. Germline lookup yields CDR1 MDHEN and CDR2 SYDVKM. The DNA of the CDR3 is TGTGCCAGCAGGCCGATTACAGGGTATGCGGGAGGTCAGCCCCAGCATTTT. Translated, it gives CASRPITGYAGGQPQHF.

The rearrangement links TRBV28 to TRBJ1-2, with D unresolved. Germline V lookup: CDR1 MDHEN, CDR2 SYDVKM. Trimming pared 4 bases from V and 3 bases from J, leaving 6 bases between. CDR3 length: 12 residues. The CDR3 sequence: CASSSSDYGYTF. The CDR3, as DNA: TGTGCCAGCAGTTCCTCGGACTATGGCTACACCTTC.

DNA for the CDR3: TGTGCCAGCAGCGCGCCCCGGGGGGTTAGGACCGGGGAGCTGTTTTTT. Translating gives CASSAPRGVRTGELFF. The genes are TRBV9 and TRBJ2-2; TRBD2 matches at 7 bases. The germline CDR1 and CDR2 sequences are SGDLS and YYNGEE. The CDR3 contains 16 residues. With 3 bases clipped from V and 5 bases from J, the junction kept 10 bases outside the gene matches.

This clone appeared a few times. The V and J genes are TRBV6-2 or TRBV6-3 and TRBJ1-2; D ambiguous. The CDR3 spans 14 residues. The V gene's germline CDR1 is MNHEY and CDR2 SVGEGT. Trimming pared 0 bases from V and 7 bases from J, leaving 12 bases between. The CDR3 loop is CASSYSRPAGGYTF. The CDR3 DNA reads as TGTGCCAGCAGTTACTCTCGCCCGGCGGGTGGCTACACCTTC.

The V and J genes are TRBV7-9 and TRBJ1-1; 7 bases fit TRBD1. The CDR3 sequence is 17 residues long. Germline trimming cut 5 bases from V and 6 bases from J; bases unmatched to any gene: 18. Germline values: CDR1 SEHNR, CDR2 FQNEAQ (reference sequence). CDR3 region: CASSQRQGLGASPEAFF. As DNA, the CDR3 is TGTGCCAGCAGCCAACGACAGGGCCTAGGGGCCAGCCCTGAAGCTTTCTTT.

With regard to this clone: The same CDR3 can be traced to other DNA sequences in this sample. This rearrangement joins TRBV2 to TRBJ1-1; a possible D gene is TRBD1 (6 bases). Looked up from germline, CDR1 is SNHLY and CDR2 is FYNNEI. V lost 5 bases, J lost 1 base, and 8 bases lay in between. CDR3 size: 13 residues. CDR3 sequence reads: CASSLTGNTEAFF. CDR3 bases: TGTGCCAGCAGTCTGACAGGGAACACTGAAGCTTTCTTT.

The gene calls are TRBV5-1 and TRBJ2-3; 15 positions agree with TRBD2. The CDR3 covers 13 residues. Per the germline V gene, CDR1 is SGHRS and CDR2 is YFSETQ. The V and J ends lost 4 bases and 14 bases, in that order; junction bases with no gene match: 5. CDR3 DNA sequence: TGCGCCAGCAGCATGGGACTAGCGGGGGGAATGTATTTT. Translated: CASSMGLAGGMYF.

The V call is TRBV7-6, the J call TRBJ2-5; 9 nucleotides line up with TRBD2. CDR3 length: 17 residues. Trimming at V came to 1 base and at J to 4 bases, leaving 10 bases not matched to a gene. Per germline, CDR1 SGHVS and CDR2 FNYEAQ. The CDR3 coding sequence is TGTGCCAGCAGCTTAGGTCCGGCTAGCGGGACTCCAGAGACCCAGTACTTC. Protein product: CASSLGPASGTPETQYF.

This chain uses TRBV28 with TRBJ2-6, with D maybe TRBD2 (6 bases). Per germline, CDR1 MDHEN and CDR2 SYDVKM. V lost 5 bases, J lost 0 bases, and 8 bases lay in between. The CDR3 length is 15 residues. The CDR3: CASSGGYSGANVLTF. CDR3 in DNA: TGTGCCAGCAGTGGGGGGTACTCTGGGGCCAACGTCCTGACTTTC.